This TCR beta chain originates from a study of CD8 T cells in Susac syndrome. At the level of the study: Among the Susac syndrome patients who underwent sequencing, about 6 had clinically active disease, while fewer than 10 of them were in remission. At blood draw, Susac syndrome patients were therapy-naive, on corticosteroids, or on intravenous immunoglobulin alone.

Details on this clonotype: Its target is unknown.

RNA was extracted with the RNeasy kit, and a quantity of about 0.45 to 1 ug was reverse transcribed using random hexamers. Amplification of TCR beta CDR3 spanned 54 Vbeta and 13 Jbeta via immunoSEQ multiplex PCR. MiXCR, applied by TCRdb to the immunoSEQ multiplex PCR reads, yields one record per CDR3 protein. The table shows nearly 25,000 distinct CDR3 sequences, with 93% occurring only once. Losses at the gene ends were 4 bases for V and 7 bases for J; bases not matched to a gene: 6. Germline V gene lookup returns CDR1 SGHAT and CDR2 FQNNGV. The CDR3 is 13 amino acids. Study results and caveats: Roughly 5 Susac-specific public clones appeared in CD8+ TEMRA repertoires, and some 15 in total CD8+ repertoires.

Sequencing was carried out using CD8+ T cells from PBMCs. The clonotype was recovered from a human donor with Susac syndrome. The chain couples TRBV11-2 to TRBJ1-2; 7 bases are shared with TRBD1. Here the CDR3 DNA reads TGTGCCAGCAGCTACGACAGGGATCGTGGCTACACCTTC. Residues: CASSYDRDRGYTF.